The 32 T cell receptor beta chains below were found in one sample sequenced in a study of patients and donors after allogeneic stem cell transplantation. TCRdb reprocessed the RT-PCR reads via MiXCR and lists one record per CDR3 protein. Among over 10,000 distinct CDR3 sequences, roughly 24% were seen once, and the ten largest hold approximately 51%. Sequences were obtained from blood, either unsorted or a sorted T cell fraction (not recorded which). The receptors shown here come from a human donor who was either an allogeneic HSCT recipient or a stem cell or donor lymphocyte infusion donor (not recorded which). It is not recorded whose cells these are; they may come from a transplant donor.

This clonotype has a handful of counts. V and J are TRBV3-1 and TRBJ1-2; D is undetermined. The CDR3 spans 12 residues. Trimming took off 0 bases at V and 2 bases at J, with 1 base between the two ends. Germline V gives CDR1 LGHDT, CDR2 YNNKEL (reference sequence). CDR3 loop: CASSQDNYGYTF. CDR3 DNA: TGTGCCAGCAGCCAAGACAACTATGGCTACACCTTC.

The V gene is TRBV5-1, the J gene TRBJ2-5; D possibly uses TRBD1 or TRBD2 (5 bases each). In germline, CDR1 is SGHRS, CDR2 YFSETQ. The CDR3 has 16 amino acids. Trimming removed 4 bases from V and 3 bases from J, with 19 bases in between. The CDR3 region is CASSPLRGAFEETQYF. The CDR3 DNA reads as TGCGCCAGCAGCCCCCTGAGAGGGGCGTTCGAAGAGACCCAGTACTTC.

This clonotype was observed at least ten times. The chain recombines TRBV6-6 with TRBJ1-3; D is perhaps TRBD1 (6 bases). There are 16 residues in the CDR3. Germline-derived CDR1 and CDR2 are MNHNY and SVGAGI (reference sequence). V lost 7 bases to trimming and J lost 0 bases, with 16 bases between them. CDR3 sequence: CASTPGQVYSGNTIYF. CDR3 DNA: TGTGCCAGCACCCCGGGACAAGTCTACTCTGGAAACACCATATATTTT.

The chain combines TRBV5-4 with TRBJ1-1; D remains unclear. CDR1 SGHNT and CDR2 YYREEE come from the germline V gene (reference sequence). The CDR3 totals 13 residues. V shed 0 bases and J shed 3 bases, with 6 bases lying between them. As DNA, the CDR3 is TGTGCCAGCAGCTTGGCCAGAGACACTGAAGCTTTCTTT. Its protein product is CASSLARDTEAFF.

This clonotype was detected a few times. The gene calls are TRBV29-1 and TRBJ2-7; perhaps TRBD1 as D (5 bases). CDR3 length: 11 residues. Germline V gives CDR1 SQVTM, CDR2 ANQGSEA. V lost 1 base and J lost 5, with 6 bases in between. CDR3 in DNA: TGCAGCGTTGAAGCCAGGGACGAGCAGTACTTC. It yields the protein CSVEARDEQYF.

This clonotype occurred a few times. V gene TRBV9 combines with J gene TRBJ2-3; 9 nucleotides align to TRBD2. V lost 0 bases, J lost 0 bases, and 8 bases stayed unmatched. This CDR3 spans 18 amino acids. Per germline, CDR1 SGDLS and CDR2 YYNGEE. CDR3 bases: TGTGCCAGCAGCGTAGAGGAGACTAGCGGAAAGAGCACAGATACGCAGTATTTT. Protein: CASSVEETSGKSTDTQYF.

Many counts were recorded for this clonotype. The CDR3 loop reads CASSYSSGRMAEAFF. For the CDR3, the DNA is TGTGCCAGCAGTTACTCGTCAGGGCGTATGGCTGAAGCTTTCTTT. V and J are TRBV6-5 and TRBJ1-1; tentatively, D is TRBD1 (5 bases). The germline V and J ends were trimmed by 0 bases and 6 bases, with 14 bases remaining between them. CDR1 and CDR2 (germline): MNHEY, SVGAGI. The CDR3 consists of 15 residues.

This clonotype was counted at least ten times. J is TRBJ1-2 and V is TRBV29-1, with a tentative D call TRBD1 (6 bases). V lost 3 bases and J lost 4, with 9 bases in between. From germline, CDR1 is SQVTM and CDR2 ANQGSEA. CDR3 length equals 12 residues. This chain's CDR3 is CSVDATGYGYTF. CDR3 nucleotide sequence: TGCAGCGTTGACGCGACAGGCTATGGCTACACCTTC.

This clonotype came up many times. The V call is TRBV12-3 or TRBV12-4, the J call TRBJ2-3; D not certain. There are 13 residues in the CDR3. V lost 4 bases, J lost 0 bases, and 5 bases lay in between. The CDR3 DNA sequence: TGTGCCAGCAGTTACCAGAGCACAGATACGCAGTATTTT. Protein product: CASSYQSTDTQYF.

The rearrangement uses TRBV5-1 and TRBJ2-3; 10 positions agree with TRBD2. Germline assignment: CDR1 SGHRS and CDR2 YFSETQ. Trimming at V came to 4 bases and at J to 5 bases, leaving 13 bases not matched to a gene. The CDR3 covers 17 residues. CDR3 amino acids: CASSQTPLAGVEDTQYF. Here the CDR3 DNA reads TGCGCCAGCAGCCAGACCCCCCTAGCGGGAGTGGAAGATACGCAGTATTTT.

The rearrangement uses TRBV20-1 and TRBJ2-7, with 7 positions matching TRBD1. With 3 bases clipped from V and 2 bases from J, the junction kept 10 bases outside the gene matches. Germline V gives CDR1 DFQATT, CDR2 SNEGSKA (reference sequence). The CDR3 sequence is 15 residues long. This CDR3 is CSASPLDRTTYEQYF. CDR3 coding DNA: TGCAGTGCTAGTCCCCTGGACAGGACCACCTACGAGCAGTACTTC.

This clonotype has a handful of counts. This chain links TRBV5-8 with TRBJ1-5, with TRBD1 identical over 9 bases. The junction had 10 bases not matched to a gene; V was cut back by 5 bases and J by 7 bases. The CDR3 is 15 residues long. Germline-derived CDR1 and CDR2 are SGHTS and YDEGEE. CDR3 nucleotides: TGTGCCAGCAGGGCCGGGACAGGGTTGAGGCAGCCCCAGCATTTT. Protein sequence: CASRAGTGLRQPQHF.

This chain joins TRBV6-5 and TRBJ1-2, with a tentative D call TRBD1 (6 bases). This CDR3 region has 14 residues. CDR1 and CDR2 (germline): MNHEY, SVGAGI. Trimming took 0 bases from V and 4 from J, leaving 9 bases between them. In DNA, the CDR3 is TGTGCCAGCAGTTACTCGGGGGCCTTCTATGGCTACACCTTC. Its protein is CASSYSGAFYGYTF.

This chain links TRBV5-1 with TRBJ2-7; 10 nucleotides align to TRBD1. J was trimmed by 6 bases and V by 2 bases; bases with no gene match: 8. The CDR3 length is 15 residues. Germline V gives CDR1 SGHRS, CDR2 YFSETQ. CDR3 bases: TGCGCCAGCAGCTTCCCGGGACAGGGGTTCCGCGAGCAGTACTTC. It is translated as CASSFPGQGFREQYF.

About this clonotype: A much larger clone is a single base away; this may be a read error. The conserved final phenylalanine or tryptophan is absent from the CDR3, which likely points to a read error. The V gene is TRBV5-4, the J gene TRBJ1-6; 7 bases map to TRBD1. Germline CDR1 is SGHNT and CDR2 is YYREEE (reference sequence). This CDR3 comprises 15 residues. V gave up 0 bases and J gave up 7 bases; unmatched junction bases: 4. CDR3 DNA: TGTGCCAGCAGCTTGGAACAGGGGCCAAATTCACCCCTCCACTTG. Protein product: CASSLEQGPNSPLHL.

CDR3 sequence: CASSLQHLYGYTF. The CDR3 DNA follows: TGTGCCAGCAGCTTACAACATCTCTATGGCTACACCTTC. The rearrangement uses TRBV7-9 and TRBJ1-2; D call uncertain. The CDR3 covers 13 residues. CDR1 is SEHNR, CDR2 FQNEAQ, per germline (reference sequence). Trimming removed 2 bases from V and 4 bases from J, with 8 bases in between.

CDR3 in DNA: TGCAGTGCTAGAAGGGACCTCTTTTACAACACTGAAGCTTTCTTT. Its translation is CSARRDLFYNTEAFF. V gene TRBV20-1 combines with J gene TRBJ1-1, with a possible D match to TRBD1 (5 bases). V was pared by 2 bases and J by 2 bases, with 15 bases between. Per the germline V gene, CDR1 is DFQATT and CDR2 is SNEGSKA (reference sequence). This CDR3 is built from 15 residues.

This clonotype has only a few counts. J is TRBJ1-1 and V is TRBV12-3 or TRBV12-4; D ambiguous. This CDR3 contains 14 residues. V gave up 5 bases and J gave up 3 bases, with 13 bases separating them. CDR3: CASSHIFGHTEAFF. The CDR3 DNA reads as TGTGCCAGCAGTCATATCTTCGGTCACACTGAAGCTTTCTTT.

This clonotype has a single count. This chain links TRBV4-3 with TRBJ2-5; D is ambiguous. The CDR3 loop spans 13 amino acids. CDR1 LGHNA and CDR2 YSLEER come from the germline V gene. The V end was cut by 0 bases, the J end by 6 bases, with 8 bases between. CDR3 protein: CASSQELGQTQYF. The CDR3 bases are TGCGCCAGCAGCCAAGAATTGGGTCAGACCCAGTACTTC.

This clonotype was observed at least ten times. J is TRBJ2-1 and V is TRBV11-2, with 16 bases aligning to TRBD2. This CDR3 contains 19 residues. Germline V lookup: CDR1 SGHAT, CDR2 FQNNGV. The V gene end was trimmed by 2 bases and the J gene end by 0 bases; junction bases not matched to a gene: 4. The CDR3: CASSLRGLAGGSSYNEQFF. The CDR3 nucleotides are TGTGCCAGCAGCTTAAGGGGACTAGCGGGAGGGAGCTCCTACAATGAGCAGTTCTTC.

The CDR3, as DNA: TGTGCCAGCACCCTTCCGGGACAGGGGGGCAATGAGCAGTTCTTC. Translating it yields CASTLPGQGGNEQFF. The chain couples TRBV12-3 or TRBV12-4 to TRBJ2-1; 11 bases agree with TRBD1. The CDR3 has 15 residues. V lost 7 bases and J lost 6; bases outside the gene matches: 8.

The chain links TRBV12-3 or TRBV12-4 to TRBJ2-7; D ambiguous. Trimming cost V 4 bases and J 0 bases, with 7 bases left between them. The CDR3 totals 13 residues. Here the CDR3 reads CASSYRSSYEQYF. CDR3 DNA sequence: TGTGCCAGCAGTTACAGATCCTCCTACGAGCAGTACTTC.

The chain joins TRBV3-1 to TRBJ2-2, with TRBD1 matching 11 bases. V was pared by 6 bases and J by 5 bases, with 8 bases of the junction left unmatched. The CDR3 loop spans 16 amino acids. CDR1 is LGHDT, CDR2 YNNKEL, per germline (reference sequence). DNA of the CDR3: TGTGCCAGCAGGCCATGGGACAGGGGGGAGACCGGGGAGCTGTTTTTT. Translation: CASRPWDRGETGELFF.

The sample holds a few counts of this clonotype. This sequence joins TRBV7-2 and TRBJ2-3; perhaps TRBD2 as D (5 bases). Germline lookup yields CDR1 SGHTA and CDR2 FQGNSA. V was pared by 1 base and J by 9 bases, with 20 bases between. CDR3 length: 16 residues. CDR3 amino acids: CASSLGLPIPPHTQYF. The CDR3 bases are TGTGCCAGCAGCTTAGGACTACCCATCCCTCCCCACACGCAGTATTTT.

The gene calls are TRBV28 and TRBJ1-4; possible D gene TRBD1, 5 bases. Looked up from germline, CDR1 is MDHEN and CDR2 is SYDVKM. Trimming left V 3 bases short and J 7 bases short, with 21 bases between. This CDR3 comprises 17 residues. CDR3 coding DNA: TGTGCCAGCAGTTTCTCCCTCCCTCAGGGTTTGGGTGAAAAACTGTTTTTT. Encoded protein: CASSFSLPQGLGEKLFF.

This clonotype was observed many times. The rearrangement links TRBV18 to TRBJ1-1; TRBD1 might be the D (6 bases). V shed 0 bases and J shed 5 bases, with 10 bases lying between them. The CDR3 is made up of 14 amino acids. CDR1 and CDR2 from the germline V gene are KGHSH and LQKENI. The CDR3 DNA reads as TGTGCCAGCTCACCACCGATGGGGGCAACTGAAGCTTTCTTT. Protein: CASSPPMGATEAFF.

The chain uses TRBV29-1 and TRBJ1-1; no definite D call. With 2 bases removed from V and 7 bases from J, the gap between germline ends came to 8 bases. The CDR3 is 11 residues long. In germline, CDR1 is SQVTM, CDR2 ANQGSEA. The CDR3 loop reads CSVESGYEAFF. In DNA form, the CDR3 reads TGCAGCGTTGAATCGGGCTATGAAGCTTTCTTT.

This chain uses TRBV20-1 with TRBJ1-2, with 8 bases that match TRBD1. Per germline, CDR1 DFQATT and CDR2 SNEGSKA (reference sequence). The V segment lost 2 bases and the J segment 8 bases; nucleotides outside the gene matches: 7. The CDR3 is 13 amino acids. This CDR3 is CSARIGQGRGYTF. For the CDR3, the DNA is TGCAGTGCTAGAATTGGACAGGGCCGGGGCTACACCTTC.

The chain recombines TRBV27 with TRBJ1-5; D uncertain. The ends were cut back, 7 bases at V and 0 bases at J, with 4 bases in the middle. Germline V gives CDR1 MNHEY, CDR2 SMNVEV (reference sequence). This CDR3 comprises 12 residues. CDR3 in amino acids: CASKNSNQPQHF. In DNA form, the CDR3 reads TGTGCCAGCAAGAATAGCAATCAGCCCCAGCATTTT.

This clonotype was seen a handful of times. The chain joins TRBV4-2 to TRBJ1-1; D is ambiguous. This CDR3 region has 15 residues. Germline loops: CDR1 LGHNA, CDR2 YNFKEQ. Deletions cut 1 base from V and 2 bases from J, with 11 bases between. The CDR3 nucleotides read TGTGCCAGCAGCCAAGTAGTAGGGCTCAACACTGAAGCTTTCTTT. This encodes CASSQVVGLNTEAFF.

This clonotype was detected many times. This chain uses TRBV12-3 or TRBV12-4 with TRBJ1-2, with a tentative D call TRBD1 (5 bases). The CDR3 totals 14 residues. Trimming removed 5 bases at V and 7 bases at J, with 17 bases between. In nucleotides, the CDR3 is TGTGCCAGCAGTGTCCCCGAGACTGGGGGTGGCTACACCTTC. This sequence encodes CASSVPETGGGYTF.

The chain is built from TRBV14 and TRBJ2-7; no clear D gene. The V gene's germline CDR1 is SGHDN and CDR2 FVKESK. The CDR3 has 15 amino acids. Trimming took off 0 bases at V and 3 bases at J, with 12 bases between the two ends. The CDR3 loop is CASSQESSPRYEQYF. For the CDR3, the DNA is TGTGCCAGCAGCCAAGAGTCATCACCCCGCTACGAGCAGTACTTC. The variable domain in full, with the rest retrieved from reference TRBV14 and TRBJ2-7, is EAGVTQFPSHSVIEKGQTVTLRCDPISGHDNLYWYRRVMGKEIKFLLHFVKESKQDESGMPNNRFLAERTGGTYSTLKVQPAELEDSGVYFCASSQESSPRYEQYFGPGTRLTVT.